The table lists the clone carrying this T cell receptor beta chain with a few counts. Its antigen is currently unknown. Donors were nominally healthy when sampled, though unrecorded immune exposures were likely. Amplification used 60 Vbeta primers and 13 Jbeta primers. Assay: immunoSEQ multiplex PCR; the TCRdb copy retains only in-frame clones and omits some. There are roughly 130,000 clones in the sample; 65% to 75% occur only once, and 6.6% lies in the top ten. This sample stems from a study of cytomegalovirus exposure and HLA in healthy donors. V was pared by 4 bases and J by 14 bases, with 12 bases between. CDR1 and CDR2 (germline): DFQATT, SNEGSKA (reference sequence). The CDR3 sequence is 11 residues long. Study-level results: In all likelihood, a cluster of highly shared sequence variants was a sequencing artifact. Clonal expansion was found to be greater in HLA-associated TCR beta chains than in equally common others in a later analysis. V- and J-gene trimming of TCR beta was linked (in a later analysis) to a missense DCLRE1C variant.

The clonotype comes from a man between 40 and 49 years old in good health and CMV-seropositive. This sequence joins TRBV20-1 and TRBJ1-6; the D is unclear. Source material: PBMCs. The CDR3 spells CSAKEEFALHF. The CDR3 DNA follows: TGCAGTGCTAAGGAGGAGTTTGCCCTCCACTTT.